These 5 T cell receptor beta chains were all obtained from the same sample, sequenced in a study of blood T cell repertoires in COVID-19. The assay was immunoSEQ multiplex PCR, and TCRdb's table has in-frame clones only and misses some. Seen here are approximately 450,000 clones, 70% to 90% observed once, and the top ten hold under 2%. Sequencing was done on a sample of PBMCs or T cells enriched from blood (not recorded which). The receptors shown here come from a woman under 30 with acute COVID-19.

The genes are TRBV7-9 and TRBJ2-3; 13 nucleotides line up with TRBD2. Germline-derived CDR1 and CDR2 are SEHNR and FQNEAQ (reference sequence). The trim removed 5 bases at V and 4 bases at J, leaving 9 bases unmatched. The CDR3 spans 17 residues. CDR3 in amino acids: CASSQKGTSGVADTQYF. The CDR3 coding sequence is TGTGCCAGCAGCCAAAAGGGGACTAGCGGGGTTGCAGATACGCAGTATTTT.

V gene TRBV3-1 (or the pseudogene TRBV3-2) combines with J gene TRBJ1-3; D gene uncertain. Trimming cost V 5 bases and J 0 bases, with 5 bases left between them. Germline V CDR1 and CDR2: LGHDT, YNNKEL (reference sequence). The CDR3 runs to 13 residues. This CDR3 is CASSFLSGNTIYF. The CDR3 DNA sequence: TGTGCCAGCAGCTTTCTCTCTGGAAACACCATATATTTT.

The DNA of the CDR3 is TGTGCCAGCAGTGAAGCTAGCGGTTCAAGCACAGATACGCAGTATTTT. This encodes CASSEASGSSTDTQYF. V and J are TRBV6-4 and TRBJ2-3, with 7 bases aligning to TRBD2. The V gene end was trimmed by 3 bases and the J gene end by 0 bases; junction bases not matched to a gene: 6. The germline gives CDR1 MRHNA, CDR2 SNTAGT. The CDR3 covers 16 residues.

This chain links TRBV27 with TRBJ2-3; D not certain. V was cut by 3 bases and J by 8 bases, with 9 bases left in between. This CDR3 region has 12 residues. Looked up from germline, CDR1 is MNHEY and CDR2 is SMNVEV (reference sequence). CDR3 protein: CASSFPGSTQYF. In DNA form, the CDR3 reads TGTGCCAGCAGTTTCCCCGGTAGTACGCAGTATTTT.

CDR3 nucleotide sequence: TGTGCCAGCAGCCAAGAAAGCCTCACAGATACGCAGTATTTT. It translates to CASSQESLTDTQYF. The rearrangement joins TRBV3-1 (or the pseudogene TRBV3-2) to TRBJ2-3; D is ambiguous. The CDR3 totals 14 residues. V lost 0 bases and J 2 bases, leaving 6 bases between the germline ends. Per germline, CDR1 LGHDT and CDR2 YNNKEL (reference sequence).